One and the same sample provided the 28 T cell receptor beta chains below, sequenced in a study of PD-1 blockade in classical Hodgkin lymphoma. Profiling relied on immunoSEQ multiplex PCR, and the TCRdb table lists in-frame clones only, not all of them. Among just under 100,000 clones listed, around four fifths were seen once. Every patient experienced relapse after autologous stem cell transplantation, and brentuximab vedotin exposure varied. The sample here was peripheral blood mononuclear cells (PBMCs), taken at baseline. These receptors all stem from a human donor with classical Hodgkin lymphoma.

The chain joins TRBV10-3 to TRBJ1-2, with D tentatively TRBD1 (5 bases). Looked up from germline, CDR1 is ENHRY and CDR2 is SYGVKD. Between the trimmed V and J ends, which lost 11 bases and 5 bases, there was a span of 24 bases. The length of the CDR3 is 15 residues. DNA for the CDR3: TGTGCCCTCCACTCTTCCCTGGGGGGGAGGTATGGCTACACCTTC. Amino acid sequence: CALHSSLGGRYGYTF.

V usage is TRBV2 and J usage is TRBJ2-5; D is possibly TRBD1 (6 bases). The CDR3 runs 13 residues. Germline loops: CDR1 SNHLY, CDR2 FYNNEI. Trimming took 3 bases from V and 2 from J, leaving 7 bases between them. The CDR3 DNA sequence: TGTGCCAGCAGTGAGGGACAACAAGAGACCCAGTACTTC. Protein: CASSEGQQETQYF.

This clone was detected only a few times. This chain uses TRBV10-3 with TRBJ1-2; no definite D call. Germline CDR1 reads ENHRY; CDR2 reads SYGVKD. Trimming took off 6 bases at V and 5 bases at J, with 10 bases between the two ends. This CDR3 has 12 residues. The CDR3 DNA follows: TGTGCCATCAGCCACGGACCATATGGCTACACCTTC. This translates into CAISHGPYGYTF.

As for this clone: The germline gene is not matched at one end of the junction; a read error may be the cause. In nucleotides, the CDR3 is TGTGCCAGCAGAGAGGGAGGGGGGACAGGTACGCAGTATTTT. It yields the protein CASREGGGTGTQYF. The chain joins TRBV7-2 to TRBJ2-3; D perhaps matches TRBD1 (8 bases). This CDR3 has 14 amino acids. Germline assignment: CDR1 SGHTA and CDR2 FQGNSA.

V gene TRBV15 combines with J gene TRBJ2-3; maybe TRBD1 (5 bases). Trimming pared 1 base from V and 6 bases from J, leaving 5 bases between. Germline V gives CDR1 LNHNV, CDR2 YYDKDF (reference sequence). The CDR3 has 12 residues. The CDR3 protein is CATSRAGDTQYF. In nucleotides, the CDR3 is TGTGCCACCAGCAGAGCAGGGGATACGCAGTATTTT.

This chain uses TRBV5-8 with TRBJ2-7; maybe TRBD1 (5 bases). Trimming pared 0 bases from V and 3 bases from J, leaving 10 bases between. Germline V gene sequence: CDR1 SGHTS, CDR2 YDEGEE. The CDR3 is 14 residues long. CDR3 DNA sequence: TGTGCCAGCAGCTTGGTAGGCAGGGACTACGAGCAGTACTTC. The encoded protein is CASSLVGRDYEQYF. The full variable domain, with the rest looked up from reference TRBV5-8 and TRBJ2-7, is EAGVTQSPTHLIKTRGQQATLRCSPISGHTSVYWYQQALGLGLQFLLWYDEGEERNRGNFPPRFSGRQFPNYSSELNVNALELEDSALYLCASSLVGRDYEQYFGPGTRLTVT.

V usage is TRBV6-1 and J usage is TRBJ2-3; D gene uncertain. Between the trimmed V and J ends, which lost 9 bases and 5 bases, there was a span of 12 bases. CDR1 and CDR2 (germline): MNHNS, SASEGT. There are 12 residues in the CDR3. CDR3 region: CASRRAIDTQYF. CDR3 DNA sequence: TGTGCCAGTCGGAGAGCCATAGATACGCAGTATTTT.

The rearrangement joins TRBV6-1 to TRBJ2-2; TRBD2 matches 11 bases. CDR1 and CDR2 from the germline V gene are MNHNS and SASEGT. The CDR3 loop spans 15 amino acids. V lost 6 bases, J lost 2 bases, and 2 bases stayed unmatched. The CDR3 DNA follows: TGTGCCAGCAGGGGACTAGCGGATAACACCGGGGAGCTGTTTTTT. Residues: CASRGLADNTGELFF.

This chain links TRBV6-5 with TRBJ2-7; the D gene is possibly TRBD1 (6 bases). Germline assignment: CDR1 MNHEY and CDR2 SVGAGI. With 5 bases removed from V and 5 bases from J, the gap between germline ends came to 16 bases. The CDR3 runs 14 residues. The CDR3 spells CASSLRTVVNEQYF. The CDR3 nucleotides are TGTGCCAGCAGTCTCCGGACAGTTGTCAACGAGCAGTACTTC.

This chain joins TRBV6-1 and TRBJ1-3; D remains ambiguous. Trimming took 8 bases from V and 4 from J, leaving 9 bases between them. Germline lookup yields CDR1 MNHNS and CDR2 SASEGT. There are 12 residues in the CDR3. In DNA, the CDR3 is TGTGCCAGCGACCGAGGAGGAAACACCATATATTTT. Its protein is CASDRGGNTIYF.

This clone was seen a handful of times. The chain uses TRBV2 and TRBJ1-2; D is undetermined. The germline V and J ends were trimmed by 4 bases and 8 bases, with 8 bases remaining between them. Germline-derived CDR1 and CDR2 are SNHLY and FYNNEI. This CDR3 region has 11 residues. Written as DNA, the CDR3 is TGTGCCAGCAGTGTCACAGAAGGCTACACCTTC. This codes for CASSVTEGYTF.

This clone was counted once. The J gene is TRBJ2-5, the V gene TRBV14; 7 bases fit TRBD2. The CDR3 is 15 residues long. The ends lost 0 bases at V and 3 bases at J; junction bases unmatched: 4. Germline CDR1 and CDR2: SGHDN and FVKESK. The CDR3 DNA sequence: TGTGCCAGCAGCCAAGACCGGGGGGTTGAAGAGACCCAGTACTTC. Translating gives CASSQDRGVEETQYF.

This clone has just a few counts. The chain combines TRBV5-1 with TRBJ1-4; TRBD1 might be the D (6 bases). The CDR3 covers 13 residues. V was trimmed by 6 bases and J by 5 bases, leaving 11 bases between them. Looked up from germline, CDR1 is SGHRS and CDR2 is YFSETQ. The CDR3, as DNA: TGCGCCAGCACCATTGGACAGAATGAAAAACTGTTTTTT. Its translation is CASTIGQNEKLFF.

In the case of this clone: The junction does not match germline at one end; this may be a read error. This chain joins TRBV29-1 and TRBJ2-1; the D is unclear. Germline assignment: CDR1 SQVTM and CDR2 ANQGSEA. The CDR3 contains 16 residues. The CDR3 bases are TGCAGCGTGAGACCCATGCAGGCCTTGGAATACAGTGAGCAGTTCTTC. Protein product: CSVRPMQALEYSEQFF.

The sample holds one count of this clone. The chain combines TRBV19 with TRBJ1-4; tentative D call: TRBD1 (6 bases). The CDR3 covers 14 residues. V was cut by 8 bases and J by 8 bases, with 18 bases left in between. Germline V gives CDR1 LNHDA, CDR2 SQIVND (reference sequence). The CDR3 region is CASAEQGGGEKLFF. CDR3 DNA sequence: TGTGCCAGTGCCGAACAGGGAGGGGGAGAAAAACTGTTTTTT.

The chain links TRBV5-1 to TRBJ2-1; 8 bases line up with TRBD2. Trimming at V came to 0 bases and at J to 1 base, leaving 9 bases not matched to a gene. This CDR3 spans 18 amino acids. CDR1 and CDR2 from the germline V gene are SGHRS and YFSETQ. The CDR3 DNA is TGCGCCAGCAGCTTGGGAGCGCGGGGACTAGGGTCCTACAATGAGCAGTTCTTC. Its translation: CASSLGARGLGSYNEQFF.

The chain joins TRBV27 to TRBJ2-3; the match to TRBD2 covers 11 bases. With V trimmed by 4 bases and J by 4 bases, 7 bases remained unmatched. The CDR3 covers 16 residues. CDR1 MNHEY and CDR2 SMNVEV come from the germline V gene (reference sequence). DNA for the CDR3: TGTGCCAGCAGTTCCCGGACTAGCGGGCCCTCAGATACGCAGTATTTT. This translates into CASSSRTSGPSDTQYF.

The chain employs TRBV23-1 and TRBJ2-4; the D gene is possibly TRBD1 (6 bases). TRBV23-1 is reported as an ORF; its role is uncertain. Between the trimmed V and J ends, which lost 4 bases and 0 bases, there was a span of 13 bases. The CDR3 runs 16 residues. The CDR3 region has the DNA TGCGCCAGCAGTCCGACGACAGGCCTAGCCAAAAACATTCAGTACTTC. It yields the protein CASSPTTGLAKNIQYF.

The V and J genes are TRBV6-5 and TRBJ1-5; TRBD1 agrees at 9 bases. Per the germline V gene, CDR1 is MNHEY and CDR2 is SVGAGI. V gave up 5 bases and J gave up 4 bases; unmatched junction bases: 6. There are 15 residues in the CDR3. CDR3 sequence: CASSPGDRENQPQHF. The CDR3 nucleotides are TGTGCCAGCAGTCCCGGGGACAGGGAGAATCAGCCCCAGCATTTT.

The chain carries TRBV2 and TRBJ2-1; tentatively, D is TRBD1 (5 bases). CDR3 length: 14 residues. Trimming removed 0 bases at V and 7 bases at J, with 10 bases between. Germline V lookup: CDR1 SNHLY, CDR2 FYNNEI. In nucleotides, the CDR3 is TGTGCCAGCAGTGAAGCTAATCACAGGAATGAGCAGTTCTTC. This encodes CASSEANHRNEQFF. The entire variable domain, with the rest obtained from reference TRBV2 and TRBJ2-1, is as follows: EPEVTQTPSHQVTQMGQEVILRCVPISNHLYFYWYRQILGQKVEFLVSFYNNEISEKSEIFDDQFSVERPDGSNFTLKIRSTKLEDSAMYFCASSEANHRNEQFFGPGTRLTVL.

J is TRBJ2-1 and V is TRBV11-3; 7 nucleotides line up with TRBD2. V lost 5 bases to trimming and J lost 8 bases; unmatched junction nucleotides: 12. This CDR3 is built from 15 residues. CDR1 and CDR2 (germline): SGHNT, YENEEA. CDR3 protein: CASSTSRGSQDEQFF. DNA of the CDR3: TGTGCCAGCAGCACCTCTCGCGGGAGCCAGGATGAGCAGTTCTTC.

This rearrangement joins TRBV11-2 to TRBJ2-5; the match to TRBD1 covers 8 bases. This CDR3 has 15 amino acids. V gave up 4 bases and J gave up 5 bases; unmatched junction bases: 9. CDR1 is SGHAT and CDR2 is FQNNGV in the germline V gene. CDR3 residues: CASSSWQGAGETQYF. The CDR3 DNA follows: TGTGCCAGCAGCTCGTGGCAGGGGGCGGGGGAGACCCAGTACTTC. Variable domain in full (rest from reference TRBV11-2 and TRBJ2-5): EAGVAQSPRYKIIEKRQSVAFWCNPISGHATLYWYQQILGQGPKLLIQFQNNGVVDDSQLPKDRFSAERLKGVDSTLKIQPAKLEDSAVYLCASSSWQGAGETQYFGPGTRLLVL.

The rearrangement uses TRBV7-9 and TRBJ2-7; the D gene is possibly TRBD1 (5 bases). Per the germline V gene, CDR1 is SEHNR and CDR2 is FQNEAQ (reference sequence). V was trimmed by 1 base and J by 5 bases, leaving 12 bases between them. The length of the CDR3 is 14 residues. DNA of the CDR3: TGTGCCAGCAGCTTAGGGCTGGACACAAACGAGCAGTACTTC. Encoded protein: CASSLGLDTNEQYF.

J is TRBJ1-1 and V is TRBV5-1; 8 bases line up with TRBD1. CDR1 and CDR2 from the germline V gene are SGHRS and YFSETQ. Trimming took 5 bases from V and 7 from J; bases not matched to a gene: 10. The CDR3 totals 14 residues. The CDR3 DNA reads TGCGCCAGCAGGACCCAGACAGGGGCCGTTGAAGCTTTCTTT. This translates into CASRTQTGAVEAFF. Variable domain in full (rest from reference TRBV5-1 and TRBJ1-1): KAGVTQTPRYLIKTRGQQVTLSCSPISGHRSVSWYQQTPGQGLQFLFEYFSETQRNKGNFPGRFSGRQFSNSRSEMNVSTLELGDSALYLCASRTQTGAVEAFFGQGTRLTVV.

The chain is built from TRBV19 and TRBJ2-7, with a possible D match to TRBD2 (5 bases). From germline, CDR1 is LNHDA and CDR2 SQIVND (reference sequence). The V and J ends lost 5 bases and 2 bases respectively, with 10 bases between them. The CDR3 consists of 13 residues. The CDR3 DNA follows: TGTGCCAGTAGTTCGGGATCCCCCTACGAGCAGTACTTC. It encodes CASSSGSPYEQYF.

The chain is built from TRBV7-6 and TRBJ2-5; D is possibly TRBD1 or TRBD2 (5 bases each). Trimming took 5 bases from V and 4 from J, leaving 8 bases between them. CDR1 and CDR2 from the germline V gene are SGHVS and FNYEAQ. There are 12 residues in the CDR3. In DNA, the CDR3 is TGTGCCAGCAGCCGGGACCCAGAGACCCAGTACTTC. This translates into CASSRDPETQYF.

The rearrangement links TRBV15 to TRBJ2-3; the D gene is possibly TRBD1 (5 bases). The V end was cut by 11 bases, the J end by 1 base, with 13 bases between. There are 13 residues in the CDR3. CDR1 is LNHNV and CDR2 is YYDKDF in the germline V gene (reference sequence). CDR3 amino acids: CASSTGGTDTQYF. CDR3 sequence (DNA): TGTGCCTCCTCTACAGGAGGCACAGATACGCAGTATTTT. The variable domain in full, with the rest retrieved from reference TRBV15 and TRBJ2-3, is DAMVIQNPRYQVTQFGKPVTLSCSQTLNHNVMYWYQQKSSQAPKLLFHYYDKDFNNEADTPDNFQSRRPNTSFCFLDIRSPGLGDTAMYLCASSTGGTDTQYFGPGTRLTVL.

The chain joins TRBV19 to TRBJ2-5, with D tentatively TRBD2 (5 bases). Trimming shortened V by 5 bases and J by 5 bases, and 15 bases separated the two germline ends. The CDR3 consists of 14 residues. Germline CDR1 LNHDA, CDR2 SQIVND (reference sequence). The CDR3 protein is CASSPPREWETQYF. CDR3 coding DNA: TGTGCCAGTAGTCCCCCGAGGGAGTGGGAGACCCAGTACTTC. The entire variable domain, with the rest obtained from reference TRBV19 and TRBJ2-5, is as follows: DGGITQSPKYLFRKEGQNVTLSCEQNLNHDAMYWYRQDPGQGLRLIYYSQIVNDFQKGDIAEGYSVSREKKESFPLTVTSAQKNPTAFYLCASSPPREWETQYFGPGTRLLVL.